What follows are 14 T cell receptor beta chains derived from one specimen sequenced in a study of T cell changes during pregnancy in multiple sclerosis. The data were produced by immunoSEQ multiplex PCR, yet TCRdb's version contains in-frame clones alone and is incomplete. The top ten clones hold 3% to 4.5% of a sample with some 70,000 clones, 80% to 95% of them seen once. Material: peripheral blood, obtained after pregnancy. Receptor source: a female donor in good health, enrolled as a control in a pregnancy study.

V usage is TRBV12-1 and J usage is TRBJ2-7; the table assigns TRBD2, which was not confirmed against the DNA. TRBV12-1 is a pseudogene. This CDR3 is built from 15 residues. CDR3 residues: CASSQRGEGAYEQYF. CDR3 DNA sequence: TGTGCCAGCAGCCAACGGGGGGAAGGGGCCTACGAGCAGTACTTC.

J is TRBJ1-2 and V is TRBV7-9; D is undetermined. Germline values: CDR1 SEHNR, CDR2 FQNEAQ (reference sequence). V lost 5 bases and J 8 bases, leaving 15 bases between the germline ends. The CDR3 covers 13 residues. The CDR3 loop reads CASSLSSGLGYTF. The CDR3 DNA follows: TGTGCCAGCAGCCTCTCGTCCGGTTTAGGCTACACCTTC. The whole variable domain, remainder taken from reference TRBV7-9 and TRBJ1-2, is DTGVSQNPRHKITKRGQNVTFRCDPISEHNRLYWYRQTLGQGPEFLTYFQNEAQLEKSRLLSDRFSAERPKGSFSTLEIQRTEQGDSAMYLCASSLSSGLGYTFGSGTRLTVV.

This rearrangement joins TRBV19 to TRBJ1-1; the match to TRBD1 covers 8 bases. The J segment lost 1 base and the V segment lost 5 bases, leaving 6 bases of the junction unmatched. Looked up from germline, CDR1 is LNHDA and CDR2 is SQIVND (reference sequence). This CDR3 contains 15 residues. DNA for the CDR3: TGTGCCAGTAGTTACACGGACAGGGCGAACACTGAAGCTTTCTTT. Its translation: CASSYTDRANTEAFF. Full variable domain (rest looked up from reference TRBV19 and TRBJ1-1): DGGITQSPKYLFRKEGQNVTLSCEQNLNHDAMYWYRQDPGQGLRLIYYSQIVNDFQKGDIAEGYSVSREKKESFPLTVTSAQKNPTAFYLCASSYTDRANTEAFFGQGTRLTVV.

CDR3 loop: CASSLAEGIERSYEQYF. The CDR3 DNA sequence: TGTGCCAGCAGCTTAGCAGAGGGAATTGAGAGGTCCTACGAGCAGTACTTC. V usage is TRBV7-9 and J usage is TRBJ2-7; D is perhaps TRBD2 (5 bases). The germline V gene has CDR1 SEHNR and CDR2 FQNEAQ (reference sequence). This CDR3 comprises 17 residues. V was trimmed by 0 bases and J by 1 base, leaving 16 bases between them.

The DNA for the CDR3 is TGTGCCAGCAGCAACCGGGACAGGCTCCCCTACGAGCAGTACTTC. Translating it yields CASSNRDRLPYEQYF. The chain joins TRBV7-9 to TRBJ2-7; TRBD1 matches at 8 bases. Germline V gene lookup returns CDR1 SEHNR and CDR2 FQNEAQ (reference sequence). The CDR3 consists of 15 residues. V shed 5 bases and J 2 bases; nucleotides not matched to a gene: 8.

This clone was seen repeatedly, ten times or more. The chain uses TRBV6-4 and TRBJ2-1; TRBD2 matches 9 bases. Germline assignment: CDR1 MRHNA and CDR2 SNTAGT. CDR3 length: 14 residues. J lost 2 bases, V lost 4 bases, and 0 bases had no gene match. The CDR3 nucleotides are TGTGCCAGCAGTGGCGGGGGGGCCTACAATGAGCAGTTCTTC. It translates to CASSGGGAYNEQFF.

The J gene is TRBJ1-2, the V gene TRBV5-4; the D gene is possibly TRBD1 (5 bases). Germline-derived CDR1 and CDR2 are SGHNT and YYREEE (reference sequence). The germline V and J ends were trimmed by 4 bases and 5 bases, with 21 bases remaining between them. CDR3 length: 16 amino acids. Here the CDR3 reads CASSLSMGQGEYGYTF. The DNA for the CDR3 is TGTGCCAGCAGCCTATCGATGGGGCAGGGCGAATATGGCTACACCTTC.

The chain carries TRBV11-2 and TRBJ1-2; no clear D. The V gene's germline CDR1 is SGHAT and CDR2 FQNNGV. The CDR3 is 14 amino acids. V lost 5 bases and J lost 8, with 18 bases in between. Here the CDR3 DNA reads TGTGCCAGCAGCCCCTGGCCGCCTCCCGGGGGCTACACCTTC. It codes for CASSPWPPPGGYTF.

The rearrangement uses TRBV5-1 and TRBJ1-3; 8 bases fit TRBD1. This CDR3 region has 16 residues. V shed 4 bases, J shed 0 bases, and the junction held 6 bases outside the gene matches. Germline assignment: CDR1 SGHRS and CDR2 YFSETQ. The CDR3 loop reads CASSPTGAVSGNTIYF. CDR3 DNA sequence: TGCGCCAGCAGCCCGACAGGGGCTGTCTCTGGAAACACCATATATTTT.

There are many counts of this clone. This chain connects TRBV6-4 to TRBJ1-5; D might be TRBD1 (5 bases). CDR1 and CDR2 from the germline V gene are MRHNA and SNTAGT. The V and J ends lost 4 bases and 4 bases respectively, with 14 bases between them. The CDR3 is 15 amino acids. CDR3 bases: TGTGCCAGCAGTGTGATTGGGGGGGGAAATCAGCCCCAGCATTTT. Translation gives CASSVIGGGNQPQHF.

This rearrangement joins TRBV28 to TRBJ1-6; D is possibly TRBD1 (5 bases). CDR1 is MDHEN and CDR2 is SYDVKM in the germline V gene. The CDR3 spans 18 residues. The germline V and J ends were trimmed by 5 bases and 9 bases, with 26 bases remaining between them. CDR3 residues: CASSRRTRPDRRGSPLHF. For the CDR3, the DNA is TGTGCCAGCAGTAGACGGACACGGCCGGACCGGCGGGGTTCACCCCTCCACTTT.

This sequence joins TRBV7-9 and TRBJ2-7; 7 nucleotides align to TRBD1. Germline V gene lookup returns CDR1 SEHNR and CDR2 FQNEAQ (reference sequence). V shed 5 bases, J shed 2 bases, and the junction held 9 bases outside the gene matches. CDR3 length equals 15 residues. CDR3 loop: CASSGPGQRTYEQYF. Here the CDR3 DNA reads TGTGCCAGCAGCGGGCCGGGACAGCGGACCTACGAGCAGTACTTC.

The V and J genes are TRBV11-2 and TRBJ2-7; 7 positions agree with TRBD2. V was pared by 2 bases and J by 1 base, with 8 bases of the junction left unmatched. The CDR3 runs 16 residues. In germline, CDR1 is SGHAT, CDR2 FQNNGV. The CDR3, as DNA: TGTGCCAGCAGCTTACAAGCGGGACCTACTTCCTACGAGCAGTACTTC. Translated: CASSLQAGPTSYEQYF.

This chain joins TRBV9 and TRBJ2-7, with D hard to call. V lost 3 bases, J lost 3 bases, and 10 bases lay in between. This CDR3 contains 13 residues. Germline V lookup: CDR1 SGDLS, CDR2 YYNGEE. In DNA, the CDR3 is TGTGCCAGCAGCGGGCCTTCCAACTACGAGCAGTACTTC. As protein: CASSGPSNYEQYF.